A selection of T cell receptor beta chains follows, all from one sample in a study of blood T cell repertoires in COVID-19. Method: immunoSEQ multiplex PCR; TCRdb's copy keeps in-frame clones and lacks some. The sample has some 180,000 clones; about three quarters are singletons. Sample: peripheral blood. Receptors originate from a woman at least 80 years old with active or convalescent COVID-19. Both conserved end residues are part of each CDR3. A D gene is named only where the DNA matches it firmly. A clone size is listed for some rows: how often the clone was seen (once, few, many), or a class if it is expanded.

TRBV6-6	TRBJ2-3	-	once	CASSQTYGRVLAYHTDTQYF	TGTGCCAGCAGCCAAACCTACGGCAGGGTTTTAGCCTACCACACAGATACGCAGTATTTT
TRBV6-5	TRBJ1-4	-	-	CASSYVQGPEKLFF	TGTGCCAGCAGTTACGTCCAGGGGCCTGAAAAACTGTTTTTT
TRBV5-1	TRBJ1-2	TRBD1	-	CASSWDRGATDGYTF	TGCGCCAGCAGTTGGGACAGGGGTGCTACTGATGGCTACACCTTC
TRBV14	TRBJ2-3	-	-	CASSYTTAGTDTQYF	TGTGCCAGCAGCTACACGACAGCCGGCACAGATACGCAGTATTTT
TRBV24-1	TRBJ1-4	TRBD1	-	CATSDGQGSDEKLFF	TGTGCCACCAGTGATGGACAGGGAAGCGATGAAAAACTGTTTTTT
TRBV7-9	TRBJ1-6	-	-	CASSFREYNSPLHF	TGTGCCAGCAGCTTTCGGGAGTATAATTCACCCCTCCACTTT
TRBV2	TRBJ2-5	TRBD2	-	CASSDASGSQETQYF	TGTGCCAGCAGTGACGCTAGCGGGAGCCAAGAGACCCAGTACTTC
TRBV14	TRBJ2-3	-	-	CASSLLQVGTDTQYF	TGTGCCAGCAGCCTTCTACAGGTCGGCACAGATACGCAGTATTTT
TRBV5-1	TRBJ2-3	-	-	CASSFGGTDTQYF	TGCGCCAGCAGCTTCGGGGGCACAGATACGCAGTATTTT
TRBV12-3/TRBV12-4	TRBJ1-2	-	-	CASRIYPAGGYTF	TGTGCCAGCCGAATATACCCAGCGGGTGGCTACACCTTC
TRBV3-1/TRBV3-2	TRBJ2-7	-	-	CASSQGRAAEQYF	TGTGCCAGCAGCCAAGGCAGGGCCGCCGAGCAGTACTTC
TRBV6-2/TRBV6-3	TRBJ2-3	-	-	CASSYGQFQTDTQYF	TGTGCCAGCAGTTACGGTCAATTTCAGACAGATACGCAGTATTTT
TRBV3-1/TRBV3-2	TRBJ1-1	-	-	CASSRPQGRAFF	TGTGCCAGCAGCCGACCACAGGGTCGCGCTTTCTTT
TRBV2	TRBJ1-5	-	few	CASSTMGGGGPQHF	TGTGCCAGCAGTACCATGGGGGGAGGTGGGCCCCAGCATTTT
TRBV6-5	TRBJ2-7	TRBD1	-	CASSYRGLSYEQYF	TGTGCCAGCAGTTACAGGGGGCTCTCGTACGAGCAGTACTTC
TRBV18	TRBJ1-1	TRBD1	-	CASSPPGTGRNTEAFF	TGTGCCAGCTCACCTCCGGGGACAGGACGGAACACTGAAGCTTTCTTT
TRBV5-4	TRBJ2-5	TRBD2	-	CASSSGGAGETQYF	TGTGCCAGCAGCTCCGGGGGGGCCGGGGAGACCCAGTACTTC
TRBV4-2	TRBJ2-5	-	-	CASSPYLAHQETQYF	TGTGCCAGCAGCCCTTATCTAGCGCACCAAGAGACCCAGTACTTC
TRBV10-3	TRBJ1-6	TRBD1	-	CAVTGGNNSPLHF	TGTGCCGTTACAGGGGGGAATAATTCACCCCTCCACTTT
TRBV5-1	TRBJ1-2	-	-	CASSLAATGYGYTF	TGCGCCAGCAGCTTAGCCGCAACCGGGTATGGCTACACCTTC
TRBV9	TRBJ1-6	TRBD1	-	CASSPQGARSPLHF	TGTGCCAGCAGCCCACAGGGGGCGCGGTCACCCCTCCACTTT
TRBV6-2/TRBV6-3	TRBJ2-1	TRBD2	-	CASSYRGTSSYNEQFF	TGTGCCAGCAGTTATCGGGGGACTAGCTCCTACAATGAGCAGTTCTTC
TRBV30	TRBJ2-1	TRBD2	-	CAWSLWRAAGGNEQFF	TGTGCCTGGAGTCTGTGGCGGGCAGCGGGGGGGAATGAGCAGTTCTTC
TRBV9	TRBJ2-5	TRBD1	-	CASSVGQGAETQYF	TGTGCCAGCAGCGTAGGGCAGGGGGCGGAGACCCAGTACTTC
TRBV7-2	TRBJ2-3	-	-	CASSLERGGDTQYF	TGTGCCAGCAGCTTAGAGAGAGGGGGAGATACGCAGTATTTT
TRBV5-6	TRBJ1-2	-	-	CASSFSGGSYGYTF	TGTGCCAGCAGCTTTTCCGGGGGATCCTATGGCTACACCTTC
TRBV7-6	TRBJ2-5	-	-	CASSLDGVGETQYF	TGTGCCAGCAGCTTAGATGGAGTGGGAGAGACCCAGTACTTC
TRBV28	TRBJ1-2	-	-	CAIEAGPYGYTF	TGTGCCATCGAAGCGGGGCCGTATGGCTACACCTTC
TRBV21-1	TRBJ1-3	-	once	CASSKGGLDRGGVRNTIYF	TGTGCCAGCAGCAAAGGGGGGCTTGACAGGGGAGGTGTCAGAAACACCATATATTTT
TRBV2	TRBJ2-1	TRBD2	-	CASRARTSGHNEQFF	TGTGCCAGCAGGGCGAGGACTAGCGGACACAATGAGCAGTTCTTC
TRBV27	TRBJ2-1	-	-	CASSLVSGRDEQFF	TGTGCCAGCAGTTTAGTCTCGGGTCGAGATGAGCAGTTCTTC
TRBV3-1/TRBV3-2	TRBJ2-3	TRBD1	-	CASSQGLTLQGGTDTQYF	TGTGCCAGCAGCCAAGGATTGACGTTACAGGGGGGCACAGATACGCAGTATTTT
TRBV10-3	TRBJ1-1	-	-	CAAKQVGLGTEAFF	TGTGCCGCCAAACAAGTGGGCTTGGGCACTGAAGCTTTCTTT
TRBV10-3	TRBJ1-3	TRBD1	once	CAISGTGTSGNTIYF	TGTGCCATCAGTGGGACAGGAACGTCTGGAAACACCATATATTTT
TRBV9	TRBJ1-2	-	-	CASSVGIANYGYTF	TGTGCCAGCAGCGTAGGAATAGCTAACTATGGCTACACCTTC
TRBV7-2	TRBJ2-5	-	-	CASSLGVETQYF	TGTGCCAGCAGCTTAGGAGTGGAGACCCAGTACTTC
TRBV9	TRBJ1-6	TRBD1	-	CASSGDRVLSPLHF	TGTGCCAGCAGCGGCGACAGGGTACTCTCACCCCTCCACTTT
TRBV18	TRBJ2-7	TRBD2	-	CASSSRTSGGQTYEQYF	TGTGCCAGCTCATCCCGGACTAGCGGGGGCCAGACCTACGAGCAGTACTTC
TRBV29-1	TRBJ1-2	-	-	CSVLEGNGYTF	TGCAGCGTTTTAGAGGGAAACGGCTACACCTTC
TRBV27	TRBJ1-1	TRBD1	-	CASSLSYGQGWVPEAFF	TGTGCCAGCAGTTTATCGTATGGACAGGGATGGGTACCTGAAGCTTTCTTT
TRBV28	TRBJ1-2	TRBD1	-	CASSLGSRGTGPNYGYTF	TGTGCCAGCAGTTTGGGGTCCCGGGGGACAGGGCCTAACTATGGCTACACCTTC
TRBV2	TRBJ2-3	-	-	CASSYKGTGRVTDTQYF	TGTGCCAGCAGTTATAAGGGCACAGGGCGAGTCACAGATACGCAGTATTTT
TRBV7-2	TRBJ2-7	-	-	CASSFDRLYEQYF	TGTGCCAGCAGCTTCGACAGACTCTACGAGCAGTACTTC
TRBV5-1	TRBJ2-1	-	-	CASSQGHSENEQFF	TGCGCCAGCAGCCAGGGACATTCGGAAAATGAGCAGTTCTTC
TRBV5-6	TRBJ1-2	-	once	CASSPTQGTYGYTF	TGTGCCAGCAGTCCCACTCAGGGAACCTATGGCTACACCTTC
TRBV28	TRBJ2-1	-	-	CASSKIAGAVNNEQFF	TGTGCCAGCAGTAAAATTGCAGGGGCGGTGAACAATGAGCAGTTCTTC
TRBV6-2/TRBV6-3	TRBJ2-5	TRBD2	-	CASSYSQLAGEYF	TGTGCCAGCAGTTACTCGCAGCTAGCGGGGGAGTACTTC
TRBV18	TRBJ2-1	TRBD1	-	CASSPWTGDNEQFF	TGTGCCAGCTCACCTTGGACAGGGGATAATGAGCAGTTCTTC
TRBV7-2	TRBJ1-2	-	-	CASSLEGLSGYTF	TGTGCCAGCAGCTTAGAGGGGTTAAGTGGCTACACCTTC
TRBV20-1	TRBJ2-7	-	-	CSASLRTGGPYEQYF	TGCAGTGCTAGTCTCCGTACCGGGGGTCCCTACGAGCAGTACTTC
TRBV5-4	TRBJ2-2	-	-	CASSLAGSSNTGELFF	TGTGCCAGCAGCTTGGCCGGGTCGTCTAACACCGGGGAGCTGTTTTTT
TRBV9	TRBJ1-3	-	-	CASSVQGNSGNTIYF	TGTGCCAGCAGCGTACAGGGTAACTCTGGAAACACCATATATTTT
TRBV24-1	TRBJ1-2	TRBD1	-	CATSESRTGGSYGYTF	TGTGCCACCAGTGAATCCCGAACAGGGGGTTCCTATGGCTACACCTTC
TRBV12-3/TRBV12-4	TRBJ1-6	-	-	CASSSAPVPLHF	TGTGCCAGCAGCTCCGCCCCGGTACCCCTCCACTTT